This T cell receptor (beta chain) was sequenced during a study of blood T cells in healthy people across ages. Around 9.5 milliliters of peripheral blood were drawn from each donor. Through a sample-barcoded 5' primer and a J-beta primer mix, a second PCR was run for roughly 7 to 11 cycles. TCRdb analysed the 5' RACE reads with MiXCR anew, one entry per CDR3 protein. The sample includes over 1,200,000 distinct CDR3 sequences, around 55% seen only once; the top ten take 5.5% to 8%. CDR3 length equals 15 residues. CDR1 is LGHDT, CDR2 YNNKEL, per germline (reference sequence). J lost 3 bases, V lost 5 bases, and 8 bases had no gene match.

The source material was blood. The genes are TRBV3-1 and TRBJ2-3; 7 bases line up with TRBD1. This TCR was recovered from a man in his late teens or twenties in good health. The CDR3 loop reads CASSDRARRTDTQYF. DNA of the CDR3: TGTGCCAGCAGCGACAGGGCCCGCAGAACAGATACGCAGTATTTT.